The entry below gives a single TCR beta chain sequence along with its context. The data derive from a study of radiation and T cells in renal cell carcinoma. As to time point: blood 2 weeks post-SBRT. Stated treatment: 15 Gy SBRT to primary tumor, nephrectomy 4 weeks later. With V trimmed by 3 bases and J by 8 bases, 16 bases remained unmatched. Germline lookup yields CDR1 SGHNT and CDR2 YYREEE (reference sequence). This CDR3 is built from 17 residues. Assay used: immunoSEQ multiplex PCR; TCRdb lists only in-frame clones, some missing. The data show 150,000 to 180,000 clones, around 90% seen once. This specimen was blood, taken from a patient whose treatment included radiotherapy and nephrectomy. The genes are TRBV5-4 and TRBJ1-4; TRBD1 matches 7 bases. The clonotype was recovered from a woman aged 45-59 years with renal cell carcinoma. The CDR3: CASSWRQGGPSGEKLFF. The CDR3 DNA reads as TGTGCCAGCAGCTGGAGACAGGGAGGGCCCTCCGGAGAAAAACTGTTTTTT.